A single sample gave rise to the 10 T cell receptor beta chains below, sequenced in a study of shared clonotypes between healthy human individuals. Using immunoSEQ multiplex PCR, the repertoire was profiled, and TCRdb retains in-frame clones only, with some absent. The sample carries about 1,800,000 clones, about 95% recorded once. Naivety among CD8 cells was defined by CD45RO negativity and positive CCR7 selection, thereby excluding terminally differentiated effector memory CD45RA+ cells. Sequencing was performed on naive CD8+ T cells sorted from blood. These receptors were taken from a young man in good health.

The CDR3: CASSSEGLAGEQYF. The CDR3 bases are TGTGCCAGCAGCTCCGAGGGACTAGCGGGCGAGCAGTACTTC. This chain uses TRBV5-8 with TRBJ2-7, with 12 bases that match TRBD2. Germline CDR1 SGHTS, CDR2 YDEGEE. Trimming cost V 3 bases and J 6 bases; bases outside gene matches: 4. CDR3 size: 14 residues.

The chain joins TRBV5-6 to TRBJ2-3, with D possibly matching TRBD1 (5 bases). CDR1 and CDR2 from the germline V gene are SGHDT and YYEEEE. V lost 4 bases, J lost 2 bases, and 11 bases lay in between. The CDR3 is made up of 14 amino acids. CDR3 protein: CASSPGHSTDTQYF. CDR3 nucleotides: TGTGCCAGCAGCCCAGGGCATTCCACAGATACGCAGTATTTT.

This clone is a singleton in its sample. V is TRBV4-1 and J is TRBJ1-5, with D possibly TRBD1 on 5 matching bases. The germline V gene encodes CDR1 MGHRA and CDR2 YSYEKL. The CDR3 has 15 residues. V lost 0 bases and J lost 6, with 12 bases in between. This chain's CDR3 is CASSQDPQGAQPQHF. CDR3 nucleotides: TGCGCCAGCAGCCAAGATCCGCAGGGTGCTCAGCCCCAGCATTTT.

This clone was counted a single time. The chain recombines TRBV11-2 with TRBJ2-5, with 7 bases lining up with TRBD1. After removal of 0 bases from V and 4 bases from J, the junction contained 8 bases not matched to a gene. The CDR3 has 16 residues. The germline V gene has CDR1 SGHAT and CDR2 FQNNGV. The CDR3 DNA reads as TGTGCCAGCAGCTTAGAATTAGGGGGCCTCCGAGAGACCCAGTACTTC. Its translation is CASSLELGGLRETQYF.

The CDR3 nucleotides are TGCGCCAGCAGCCTTAACCCAGGGAGCGCTGAAGCTTTCTTT. This translates into CASSLNPGSAEAFF. V is TRBV5-1 and J is TRBJ1-1; maybe TRBD1 (5 bases). V lost 4 bases to trimming and J lost 6 bases, with 16 bases between them. Germline V gene data show CDR1 as SGHRS and CDR2 as YFSETQ. The CDR3 is 14 amino acids.

The gene calls are TRBV13 and TRBJ2-7; 11 bases agree with TRBD2. V shed 1 base, J shed 6 bases, and the junction held 5 bases outside the gene matches. This CDR3 has 15 amino acids. Germline V gives CDR1 PRHDT, CDR2 FYEKMQ (reference sequence). CDR3 DNA sequence: TGTGCCAGCAGCTTAGAAGTTAGCGGGGGGGTCGAGCAGTACTTC. It codes for CASSLEVSGGVEQYF.

J is TRBJ2-2 and V is TRBV19; D is unclear. The germline V gene has CDR1 LNHDA and CDR2 SQIVND (reference sequence). Trimming took off 7 bases at V and 6 bases at J, with 18 bases between the two ends. The CDR3 totals 15 residues. The CDR3 loop reads CASTNQVVTSGELFF. The DNA of the CDR3 is TGTGCCAGTACCAATCAGGTAGTTACGTCCGGGGAGCTGTTTTTT.

In the case of this clone: Other DNA variants within this sample encode the same CDR3. This chain links TRBV6-5 with TRBJ1-1; D unclear. Trimming stripped 2 bases from V and 5 bases from J, with 9 bases between. The CDR3 extends over 13 amino acids. Per germline, CDR1 MNHEY and CDR2 SVGAGI. CDR3 residues: CASSYGSGTEAFF. The DNA of the CDR3 is TGTGCCAGCAGTTACGGCAGCGGAACTGAAGCTTTCTTT.

This rearrangement joins TRBV28 to TRBJ1-3; D gene ambiguous. The CDR3 runs 12 residues. V lost 3 bases to trimming and J lost 7 bases, with 7 bases between them. Germline V gene data show CDR1 as MDHEN and CDR2 as SYDVKM. The DNA of the CDR3 is TGTGCCAGCAGTTTTGGGCCCAACACCATATATTTT. Residues: CASSFGPNTIYF.

The gene calls are TRBV2 and TRBJ1-2; D unresolved. Germline V CDR1 and CDR2: SNHLY, FYNNEI. The CDR3 is 14 amino acids. The V and J ends lost 2 bases and 4 bases respectively, with 11 bases between them. In DNA form, the CDR3 reads TGTGCCAGCAGTGAAATGGGTACACCCTATGGCTACACCTTC. Translated, it gives CASSEMGTPYGYTF.